This TCR beta chain was sequenced during a study of response to subunit inactivated influenza vaccine. TCRdb analysed the RT-PCR reads with MiXCR anew, one entry per CDR3 protein. Here the sample spans around 170,000 distinct CDR3 sequences, around 10% being singletons. Findings and limits, study-wide: Authors suggested few new T cells are recruited by each seasonal influenza vaccination.

On this clonotype: Its antigen remains unknown.

The starting material was CD8+ T cells sorted from PBMCs, obtained around 25 months after vaccination. This sequence was found in a man between 50 and 75 years old who received an inactivated influenza vaccine.

CDR3 in amino acids: CASSSLGGDLNGYTF. The CDR3 DNA reads TGTGCCAGCAGTTCGCTTGGGGGGGATCTGAATGGCTACACCTTC. The chain combines TRBV28 with TRBJ1-2; weak D call: TRBD1 (5 bases). V gave up 4 bases and J gave up 6 bases, with 18 bases separating them. Germline assignment: CDR1 MDHEN and CDR2 SYDVKM. The CDR3 loop spans 15 amino acids.